This TCR beta chain emerged from a study of cytomegalovirus exposure and HLA in healthy donors. The ends were cut back, 0 bases at V and 2 bases at J, with 9 bases in the middle. Per germline, CDR1 SGHDT and CDR2 YYEEEE. The CDR3 extends over 15 amino acids. The PCR employed 60 Vbeta primers together with 13 Jbeta primers. Sequencing was performed with immunoSEQ multiplex PCR; in TCRdb, only in-frame clones are kept and a portion is missing. The sample has under 200,000 clones, roughly 12% seen once; the top ten hold about 7.8%. What was sequenced was PBMCs. The TCR originated in a man aged 45 to 65 in good health and CMV-seropositive. V usage is TRBV5-6 and J usage is TRBJ2-1; the D gene is possibly TRBD2 (6 bases). The CDR3 region is CASSLAGDPYNEQFF. The CDR3 bases are TGTGCCAGCAGCTTGGCGGGGGACCCCTACAATGAGCAGTTCTTC.